This T cell receptor beta chain was recorded in a study of blood T cell repertoires in COVID-19. Study details: From the United States, Italy and Spain came samples of acute and convalescent COVID-19. The cDNA or gDNA used as material had been derived from T cells, B-cell-depleted T cells, or PBMCs.

CDR3 size: 11 residues. V lost 1 base, J lost 9 bases, and 4 bases lay in between. In this sample, this clone turned up a few times. Per the original data handling: From reference gene primer amplification, estimates of nucleated cell counts were derived. Data came from immunoSEQ multiplex PCR; TCRdb stores just in-frame clones and leaves some out. V and J calls and clone size are as listed in that table; D and trimming were resolved from the DNA. Among 200,000 or so clones, approximately 85% were seen once, and the ten largest hold 3% to 3.5%. This chain uses TRBV12-3 or TRBV12-4 with TRBJ2-1; D gene uncertain. The sequence was collected from a man aged 55 to 70 with acute or convalescent COVID-19. Material: peripheral blood. The CDR3 loop is CASSLVGEQFF. For the CDR3, the DNA is TGTGCCAGCAGTTTAGTCGGTGAGCAGTTCTTC.